Listed here are 21 T cell receptor beta chains from one sample, sequenced in a study of T cell repertoires in cytomegalovirus infection. Which antigens these TCRs recognize remains unknown. TCRdb passed the reads through MiXCR, listing each CDR3 protein once. The sample has 340,000 or so distinct CDR3 sequences; approximately 25% are singletons. Sequenced here: cultured PBMCs, sampled from culture after CMV antigen stimulation. The receptors stem from a human donor in good health (CMV status not recorded). Some clones in this sample may be carry-over from other donors' samples.

This clonotype was counted only a few times. The rearrangement links TRBV6-2 or TRBV6-3 to TRBJ2-1; D may match TRBD1 or TRBD2 (5 bases each). Germline CDR1 and CDR2: MNHEY and SVGEGT. With 6 bases removed from V and 2 bases from J, the gap between germline ends came to 14 bases. The CDR3 runs 15 residues. For the CDR3, the DNA is TGTGCCAGCAGCTGGGACCGCGCAACCTACAATGAGCAGTTCTTC. Amino acids: CASSWDRATYNEQFF.

This rearrangement joins TRBV3-1 to TRBJ2-1; 9 nucleotides align to TRBD1. The CDR3 loop spans 18 amino acids. The germline gives CDR1 LGHDT, CDR2 YNNKEL (reference sequence). After removal of 4 bases from V and 6 bases from J, the junction contained 16 bases not matched to a gene. CDR3 in amino acids: CASSPGQGVREKINEQFF. The CDR3, as DNA: TGTGCCAGCAGCCCGGGACAGGGTGTGCGGGAGAAGATCAATGAGCAGTTCTTC.

Only a few counts were recorded for this clonotype. This sequence joins TRBV7-3 and TRBJ2-1, with D possibly called TRBD1 or TRBD2 (6 bases each). Looked up from germline, CDR1 is SGHTA and CDR2 is FQGTGA. V lost 1 base to trimming and J lost 9 bases, with 13 bases between them. The CDR3 runs 14 residues. The CDR3, as DNA: TGTGCCAGCAGCTTAAAGGGGGGAGTGGTTGAGCAGTTCTTC. This gives the protein CASSLKGGVVEQFF. The entire variable domain, with the rest obtained from reference TRBV7-3 and TRBJ2-1, is as follows: GAGVSQTPSNKVTEKGKYVELRCDPISGHTALYWYRQSLGQGPEFLIYFQGTGAADDSGLPNDRFFAVRPEGSVSTLKIQRTERGDSAVYLCASSLKGGVVEQFFGPGTRLTVL.

This clonotype was seen more than once but under ten times. V is TRBV20-1 and J is TRBJ1-1; no reliable D call. With 0 bases removed from V and 6 bases from J, the gap between germline ends came to 11 bases. Germline values: CDR1 DFQATT, CDR2 SNEGSKA (reference sequence). The CDR3 has 13 residues. The CDR3 spells CSARDIGRPEAFF. CDR3 bases: TGCAGTGCTAGAGATATAGGGAGGCCTGAAGCTTTCTTT.

The V gene is TRBV30, the J gene TRBJ2-1, with 8 bases fitting TRBD2. The CDR3 is made up of 13 amino acids. The junction had 7 bases not matched to a gene; V was cut back by 3 bases and J by 9 bases. Germline V gives CDR1 GTSNPN, CDR2 SVGIG (reference sequence). The CDR3 DNA reads TGTGCCTGGAGCGTTGGGACTAGTGGTGAGCAGTTCTTC. This translates into CAWSVGTSGEQFF.

This sequence joins TRBV5-4 and TRBJ2-1; TRBD2 is a possible D gene (5 bases). V lost 6 bases and J lost 9, with 19 bases in between. In germline, CDR1 is SGHNT, CDR2 YYREEE (reference sequence). The CDR3 loop spans 14 amino acids. In DNA form, the CDR3 reads TGTGCCAGCAACTTACGGGGTGGGAGTGGTGAGCAGTTCTTC. The encoded protein is CASNLRGGSGEQFF.

The table lists this clonotype with a count of one. The CDR3 nucleotides read TGTGCCAGCAGTTTCATATCCTACAATGAGCAGTTCTTC. It translates to CASSFISYNEQFF. The V gene is TRBV28, the J gene TRBJ2-1, with D unresolved. CDR1 and CDR2 (germline): MDHEN, SYDVKM. Trimming took off 3 bases at V and 1 base at J, with 4 bases between the two ends. The CDR3 spans 13 residues.

The V and J genes are TRBV6-2 or TRBV6-3 and TRBJ2-5; D gene uncertain. CDR1 is MNHEY, CDR2 SVGEGT, per germline. Trimming pared 8 bases from V and 4 bases from J, leaving 8 bases between. This CDR3 contains 11 residues. CDR3 loop: CASQTGETQYF. In DNA, the CDR3 is TGTGCCAGCCAAACTGGAGAGACCCAGTACTTC.

This clonotype was observed at least ten times. The chain recombines TRBV7-2 with TRBJ2-3; TRBD2 matches at 10 bases. Germline CDR1 and CDR2: SGHTA and FQGNSA. The CDR3 covers 16 residues. V shed 2 bases, J shed 0 bases, and the junction held 2 bases outside the gene matches. The CDR3, as DNA: TGTGCCAGCAGCTTAAGCGGGAGGGCTAGCACAGATACGCAGTATTTT. It specifies CASSLSGRASTDTQYF.

The chain recombines TRBV25-1 with TRBJ2-1, with TRBD1 identical over 8 bases. Germline CDR1 is MGHDK and CDR2 is SYGVNS. The length of the CDR3 is 13 residues. The V and J ends lost 6 bases and 13 bases, in that order; junction bases with no gene match: 11. The CDR3 DNA is TGTGCCAGCAGCCCTCGTGGACAGGGTGGACAGTTCTTC. It translates to CASSPRGQGGQFF.

This chain connects TRBV5-1 to TRBJ1-1; D unresolved. The CDR3 totals 14 residues. Trimming removed 3 bases from V and 2 bases from J, with 11 bases in between. The germline V gene has CDR1 SGHRS and CDR2 YFSETQ. Here the CDR3 reads CASSYRTLNTEAFF. In DNA form, the CDR3 reads TGCGCCAGCAGCTACCGGACCCTCAACACTGAAGCTTTCTTT.

The sample holds a few counts of this clonotype. The gene calls are TRBV12-3 or TRBV12-4 and TRBJ2-5; D not resolved. Trimming took off 3 bases at V and 1 base at J, with 9 bases between the two ends. The CDR3 contains 14 residues. DNA for the CDR3: TGTGCCAGCAGTTTCGGGCAGCTCCAAGAGACCCAGTACTTC. This sequence encodes CASSFGQLQETQYF.

This clonotype was counted many times. The chain has TRBV10-3 and TRBJ1-2, with D possibly being TRBD1 (6 bases). This CDR3 is 12 amino acids long. The germline CDR1 and CDR2 sequences are ENHRY and SYGVKD. V dropped 2 bases and J dropped 8 bases, with 9 bases sitting between them. The CDR3 region has the DNA TGTGCCATCAGTGAGCCCGACAGGGGCTACACCTTC. Amino acid sequence: CAISEPDRGYTF.

The chain uses TRBV9 and TRBJ1-3; D is perhaps TRBD1 (5 bases). V lost 2 bases and J 3 bases, leaving 15 bases between the germline ends. The CDR3 covers 16 residues. Looked up from germline, CDR1 is SGDLS and CDR2 is YYNGEE. The CDR3 coding sequence is TGTGCCAGCAGCGTTGACCGGGACGGAATTGGAAACACCATATATTTT. Protein: CASSVDRDGIGNTIYF.

This clonotype appeared a few times. V and J are TRBV6-2 or TRBV6-3 and TRBJ2-1; possibly TRBD1 or TRBD2 for D (5 bases each). Trimming stripped 5 bases from V and 0 bases from J, with 14 bases between. Germline CDR1 and CDR2: MNHEY and SVGEGT. This CDR3 contains 16 residues. The DNA of the CDR3 is TGTGCCAGCAGTAAGGGACGCACGAGCTCCTACAATGAGCAGTTCTTC. This sequence encodes CASSKGRTSSYNEQFF.

The chain carries TRBV6-2 or TRBV6-3 and TRBJ1-5; tentative D call: TRBD1 (5 bases). CDR1 and CDR2 from the germline V gene are MNHEY and SVGEGT. This CDR3 has 15 residues. Trimming shortened V by 5 bases and J by 5 bases, and 16 bases separated the two germline ends. CDR3 nucleotides: TGTGCCAGCAGTACTCGACAGCGAGGTTATCAGCCCCAGCATTTT. It is translated as CASSTRQRGYQPQHF.

The rearrangement links TRBV12-3 or TRBV12-4 to TRBJ1-1, with D perhaps TRBD1 (5 bases). V gave up 6 bases and J gave up 6 bases, with 26 bases separating them. The CDR3 totals 17 residues. The CDR3 loop is CASRNPGPMPSGAEAFF. As DNA, the CDR3 is TGTGCCAGCAGAAATCCGGGACCCATGCCAAGCGGCGCTGAAGCTTTCTTT.

This clonotype has a handful of counts. V is TRBV11-2 and J is TRBJ1-3; no clear D gene. Trimming stripped 5 bases from V and 2 bases from J, with 7 bases between. CDR1 is SGHAT, CDR2 FQNNGV, per germline. The CDR3 contains 13 residues. CDR3 coding DNA: TGTGCCAGCAGCCAAAACCCTGGAAACACCATATATTTT. Translation: CASSQNPGNTIYF. Combining the CDR3 with reference TRBV11-2 and TRBJ1-3 gives the whole variable domain EAGVAQSPRYKIIEKRQSVAFWCNPISGHATLYWYQQILGQGPKLLIQFQNNGVVDDSQLPKDRFSAERLKGVDSTLKIQPAKLEDSAVYLCASSQNPGNTIYFGEGSWLTVV.

This clonotype appeared a few times. This sequence joins TRBV12-3 or TRBV12-4 and TRBJ2-7; 11 bases align to TRBD2. The V segment lost 7 bases and the J segment 4 bases; nucleotides outside the gene matches: 15. The CDR3 consists of 17 residues. The CDR3 reads CASTQAFTSGSGYEQYV. The CDR3 DNA reads as TGTGCCAGCACCCAGGCTTTCACTAGCGGGAGTGGATACGAGCAGTACGTC.

This chain links TRBV19 with TRBJ2-7; the match to TRBD2 covers 10 bases. CDR3 length: 15 residues. V lost 1 base to trimming and J lost 1 base; unmatched junction nucleotides: 1. Germline CDR1 is LNHDA and CDR2 is SQIVND (reference sequence). The CDR3 coding sequence is TGTGCCAGTAGTATAGTAGCGGGAGGATCCTACGAGCAGTACTTC. Its protein is CASSIVAGGSYEQYF.

There are a few counts of this clonotype. For the CDR3, the DNA is TGTGCCAGCAGGTCGGGACAGGGAAGATCACCCCTCCACTTT. The encoded protein is CASRSGQGRSPLHF. The rearrangement joins TRBV7-9 to TRBJ1-6; 9 positions match TRBD1. Germline lookup yields CDR1 SEHNR and CDR2 FQNEAQ (reference sequence). J gave up 10 bases and V 6 bases, and 7 bases lay outside the gene matches. This CDR3 spans 14 amino acids.